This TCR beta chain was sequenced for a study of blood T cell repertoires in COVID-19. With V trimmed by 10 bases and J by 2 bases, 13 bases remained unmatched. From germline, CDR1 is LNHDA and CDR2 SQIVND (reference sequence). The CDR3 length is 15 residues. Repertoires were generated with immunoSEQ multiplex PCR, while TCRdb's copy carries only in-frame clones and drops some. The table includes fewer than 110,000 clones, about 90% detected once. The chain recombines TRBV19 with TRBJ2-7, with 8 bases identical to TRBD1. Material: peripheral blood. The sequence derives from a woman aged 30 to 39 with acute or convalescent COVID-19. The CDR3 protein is CATARRTGSAYEQYF. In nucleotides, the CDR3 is TGTGCCACCGCCCGAAGGACAGGGAGCGCCTACGAGCAGTACTTC.